This TCR beta chain is drawn from a study of T cell responses to AZD1222 COVID-19 vaccine. Study-wide points: Among the donors, most were white British and more were female, and clonal diversity was possibly underestimated. Just six AZD1222 recipients tested seropositive at baseline. Nearly half of the spike-specific TCRs reportedly recognize variant regions that carry no mutations.

The protocol was immunoSEQ multiplex PCR, while the TCRdb copy is restricted to in-frame clones and leaves out a portion. The profile covers 120,000 to 150,000 clones, with 80% to 95% appearing a single time and approximately 0.96% taken by the ten largest. Points on this clone: Its cognate antigen is unknown.

This CDR3 has 13 residues. Trimming cost V 9 bases and J 8 bases, with 17 bases left between them. Germline V gives CDR1 SGHAT, CDR2 FQNNGV. The chain recombines TRBV11-2 with TRBJ2-1; D ambiguous. The sequence derives from an adult in good health. Sequencing used peripheral blood, obtained on day 0 of MenACWY control vaccination. CDR3 in amino acids: CASRNRAGDEQFF. As DNA, the CDR3 is TGTGCCAGTCGTAACCGTGCCGGTGATGAGCAGTTCTTC.